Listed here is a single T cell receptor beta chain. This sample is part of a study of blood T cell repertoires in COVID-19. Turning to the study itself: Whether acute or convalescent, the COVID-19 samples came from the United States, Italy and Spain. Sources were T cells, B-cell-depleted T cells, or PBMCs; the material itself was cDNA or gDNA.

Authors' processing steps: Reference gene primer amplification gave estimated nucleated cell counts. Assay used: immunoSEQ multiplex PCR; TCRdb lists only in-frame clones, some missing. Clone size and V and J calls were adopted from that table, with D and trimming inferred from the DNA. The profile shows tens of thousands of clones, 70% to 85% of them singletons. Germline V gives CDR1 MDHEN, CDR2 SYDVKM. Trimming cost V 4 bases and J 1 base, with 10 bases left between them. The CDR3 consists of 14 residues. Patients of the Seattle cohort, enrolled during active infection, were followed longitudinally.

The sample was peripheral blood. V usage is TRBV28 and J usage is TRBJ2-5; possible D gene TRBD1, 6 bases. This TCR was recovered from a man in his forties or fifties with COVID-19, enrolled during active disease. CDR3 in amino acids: CASSSGQSQETQYF. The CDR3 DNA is TGTGCCAGCAGTTCAGGACAGAGCCAAGAGACCCAGTACTTC.